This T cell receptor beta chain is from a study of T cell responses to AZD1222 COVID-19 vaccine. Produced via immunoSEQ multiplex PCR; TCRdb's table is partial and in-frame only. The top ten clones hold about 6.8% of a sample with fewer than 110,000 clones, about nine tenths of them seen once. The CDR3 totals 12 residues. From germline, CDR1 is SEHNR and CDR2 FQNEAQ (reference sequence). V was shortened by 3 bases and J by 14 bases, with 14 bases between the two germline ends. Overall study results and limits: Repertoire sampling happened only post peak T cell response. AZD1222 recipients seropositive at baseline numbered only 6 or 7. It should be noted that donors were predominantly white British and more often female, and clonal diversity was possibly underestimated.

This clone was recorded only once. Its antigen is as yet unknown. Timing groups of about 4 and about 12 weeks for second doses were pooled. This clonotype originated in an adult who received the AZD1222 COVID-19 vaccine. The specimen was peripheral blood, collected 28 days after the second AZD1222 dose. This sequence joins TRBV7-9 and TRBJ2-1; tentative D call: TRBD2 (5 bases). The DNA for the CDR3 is TGTGCCAGCAGCTTTGAATTAGGGAGCAAGTTCTTC. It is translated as CASSFELGSKFF.